The source of this T cell receptor (beta chain) is a study of metastatic and nonmetastatic thyroid tumors. Across the study: Comparative analysis of repertoires was undertaken across blood and tumor or nodule tissue obtained from malignant and benign thyroid patients.

The CDR3 has 12 amino acids. Germline loops: CDR1 DFQATT, CDR2 SNEGSKA (reference sequence). The V end lost 2 bases, the J end lost 3 bases, and 7 bases lay between the germline ends. Patients were all untreated before their thyroid surgery. Original processing notes: Clinicopathological groups supplied CDR3 differences that were used to build a distant-metastasis classifier for papillary thyroid cancer. Using MiXCR, TCRdb re-called clones from the PCR reads. TCRdb, not the authors, supplied the V and J calls. Of tens of thousands of clones listed, 13% are singletons. This clone was seen at least ten times. Its target is unknown. Overall study findings and caveats: It was reportedly found that TCR beta diversity was significantly higher in malignant thyroid tumors than in benign nodules, a difference seen in both blood and tumor samples.

The rearrangement uses TRBV20-1 and TRBJ1-2, with unresolved D. This TCR came from a female donor with papillary thyroid cancer or a benign thyroid nodule (not recorded which). Some clones in this sample may be carry-over from other donors' samples. Sequencing was done on a sample of blood. The CDR3 protein is CSARPAHYGYTF. In nucleotides, the CDR3 is TGCAGTGCTAGACCAGCGCACTATGGCTACACCTTC.